Included here is one T cell receptor beta chain sequence, with context. Its antigen is still unknown. The CDR3 totals 13 residues. From germline, CDR1 is SGHNT and CDR2 YYREEE (reference sequence). The V gene lost 0 bases and the J gene lost 6 bases, with 6 bases spanning the gap. The sample originates from a study of cytomegalovirus exposure and HLA in healthy donors. The study, taken as a whole, reports: It was in a later analysis that TCR association rates were seen to vary by HLA locus, highest for DRB1 and lowest for HLA-C.

Both 60 Vbeta primers and 13 Jbeta primers went into the PCR. Sequencing used immunoSEQ multiplex PCR; TCRdb keeps in-frame clones, though not all of them. This table has 100,000 to 150,000 clones, roughly 77% appearing once. Donors counted as nominally healthy when sampled, yet unrecorded immune exposures were likely. The clonotype was recovered from a man in his forties or fifties in good health and CMV-seropositive. The sample was PBMCs. The chain joins TRBV5-4 to TRBJ2-2; D unclear. The CDR3 DNA is TGTGCCAGCAGCTTGGACTCCGCCGGGGAGCTGTTTTTT. Amino acid sequence: CASSLDSAGELFF. The variable domain in full, completed from reference TRBV5-4 and TRBJ2-2, reads ETGVTQSPTHLIKTRGQQVTLRCSSQSGHNTVSWYQQALGQGPQFIFQYYREEENGRGNFPPRFSGLQFPNYSSELNVNALELDDSALYLCASSLDSAGELFFGEGSRLTVL.